This T cell receptor (beta chain) was recovered during a study of cytomegalovirus exposure and HLA in healthy donors (dated 2017 in TCRdb). In the study overall: According to an earlier analysis of a few hundred of the donors, roughly 180 million T cells yielded roughly 100 million unique TCR beta sequences and more than 250 Gb of sequence data. The study combined high-throughput TCR immunosequencing, statistical association of individual TCRs with disease status, and machine learning to predict cytomegalovirus infection status. Across around 400 genotyped donors of the cohort, an average of 235,054 unique TCR beta nucleotide sequences per donor were sequenced, and roughly 17% of those sequences were non-productive. Along with the roughly 700-subject first cohort, a separate validation cohort of 120 different subjects was used. About 320 gigabases of sequencing data and approximately 84 million unique TCR sequences were included in an early release covering roughly 600 HLA-typed donors. All discovery cohort repertoires had been generated using a single sequencing platform. The genetic ancestry cluster associated with self-reported Caucasian donors included approximately 85% of the roughly 390 genotyped donors. A later genetic analysis took genome-wide SNP genotypes for about 65% of the 666 donors and used that subset as a discovery cohort. Four to six DR-DQ haplotypes were handled as single units for association and clustering, since linkage in the cohort was strong. The study aimed to test whether cataloging public T cell receptors could reveal signatures of past pathogen exposure. The number of donors typed differed by locus, with 629-630 for A, B, C, DRB1 and DQB1, about 500 for DQA1, under 610 for DPA1, and around 430 for DPB1. HLA typing included class I and class II loci at four-digit resolution. The study used immunosequencing to profile the T cell repertoires of some 600 subjects and linked those repertoires to cytomegalovirus serostatus. An earlier analysis of a few hundred of the donors applied high-throughput TCR beta sequencing to assess whether each TCR beta V gene segment acted as functional or pseudogenic. To study patterns of TCR occurrence, a later analysis re-analyzed previously published TCR beta repertoires from several hundred donors and added high-resolution HLA genotyping. Donor age, sex, ethnicity and CMV serostatus were compiled alongside the repertoire data. Rather than drawing on any new phenotypic data, the later analysis identified candidate immune exposures from TCR beta sequences and the way those sequences occurred across donors. The full study reports these points: HLA typing was unavailable for some donors at each locus, so association tests used only the typed subset. Most CMV-associated TCR beta chains appeared to be HLA-restricted in a later analysis, and the HLA associations seemed to be driven largely by CMV exposure. According to a later genetic analysis, donors in an Asian-associated ancestry cluster had fewer N-insertions in productive TCRs than the roughly 670-donor mean. For the cohort, immune exposure information was limited to CMV serostatus. When HLA alleles, especially DR and DQ, strongly co-occurred, TCR associations were difficult to assign to individual alleles. A later analysis found that HLA-associated TCR beta chains were more clonally expanded and had lower generation probabilities than equally common non-associated chains. Correlated functional status among segregating V segments might reflect linkage disequilibrium, but an unknown experimental factor could not be ruled out. A later genetic analysis associated a missense DCLRE1C variant with V-gene and J-gene trimming of TCR beta chains, and an independent cohort replicated the association. An earlier analysis of around 600 of the donors showed that most TCR beta V segments appeared in productive rearrangements either about 87% or about 30% of the time, which broadly matched IMGT annotations. Specific HLA alleles were associated with 16,951 TCR beta sequences at a false discovery rate of 0.05 in a later analysis. The study listed 164 TCR beta chains as associated with cytomegalovirus. In vitro tests confirmed that a few of the cytomegalovirus-associated TCR beta chains recognize cytomegalovirus antigens. A group of highly shared sequence variants was considered likely to be a technical artifact of the sequencing pipeline. The earlier analysis of fewer than 750 of the donors excluded seventeen rarely observed V segments, including chromosome 9 orphons, because counts were too low. The presence/absence analyses assumed that sequencing depth was roughly uniform across donors, and that assumption may not be true. Cytomegalovirus status was reported to be diagnosed by the classifier with high specificity and sensitivity in both the original and validation cohorts. While some public TCRs were present in many individuals, most TCR sequences turned up only very rarely across donors. Only TCR beta chains were sequenced in this cohort, and the absence of alpha or paired-chain data limited detectable features. Several of the top co-occurrence clusters appeared to be linked to parvovirus B19, influenza, CMV and Epstein-Barr virus, according to a later analysis. The authors suggested that the approach could potentially be extended to other disease states and immunological phenotypes. The 87-base-pair reads could not distinguish some IMGT-functional V segments, including TRBV6-2 and TRBV6-3, so those segments were excluded. According to a later analysis, TCR association rates differed among HLA loci, with DRB1 alleles showing the most associated TCRs and HLA-C alleles showing the fewest. A further reported finding was that TCR beta sequences accurately predicted the HLA-A and HLA-B alleles for most subjects in the first cohort.

On this clone itself: No cognate antigen has been identified for it. The input lacks base qualities; no much larger clone sits a single base away.

Library generation was performed with the immunoSEQ multiplex PCR assay. A mixture of 60 forward primers for TCR Vbeta segments and 13 reverse primers for TCR Jbeta segments was used in the multiplex PCR. A multiplex PCR assay on genomic DNA amplified the CDR3 region of rearranged TCR beta genes. Amplified TCR beta libraries were sequenced as 87-base-pair reads on the Illumina HiSeq System. The original pipeline was this. Across the 600 to 700 repertoires, a later analysis counted about 81 million unique TCR beta chains, some 11 million of which were shared by at least two donors. Raw reads were error-corrected and collapsed into unique sequences by a nearest-neighbor algorithm in which closely related sequences were merged to remove PCR and sequencing errors. CDR3 sequences were aligned to IMGT reference sequences to assign V, D and J gene segments. For a sequence to be retained, a match of at least six nucleotides to both a V gene segment and a J gene segment was required. Rearrangements were called productive when the CDR3 lacked stop codons and stayed in frame with V and J; all others were non-productive. Following IMGT convention, CDR3 was defined as the stretch from the second conserved V-encoded cysteine up to the conserved J-encoded phenylalanine. In an earlier analysis of more than 550 of the donors, sequences lacking an unambiguous match to a single V gene segment were excluded. An earlier analysis of just under 600 of the donors called V segments functional above 56.7% productive rearrangements and segregating when the between-donor standard deviation exceeded 5%. To diagnose cytomegalovirus status from the catalog of TCR beta chain sequences, a statistical classification framework was built. V and J gene assignment, in a later analysis, came from comparing TCR nucleotide sequences with IMGT/GENE-DB human TR gene sequences. Using the TCRdist pipeline, a later analysis assigned CDR3 sequences along with most-parsimonious VDJ recombination scenarios. A later analysis defined each TCR beta chain by its CDR3 amino acid sequence plus V-gene family, and excluded reads lacking a unique V-gene family. A later analysis removed nearly 600 highly shared, low-generation-probability nucleotide sequences to deal with suspected cross-contamination and a sequencing artifact. A later analysis calculated a clonal expansion index for each public chain from normalized within-repertoire ranks of inferred template counts. In a later analysis, generation probabilities were computed using a VDJ recombination model fitted to out-of-frame rearrangements, and the results were checked against IGoR. In a later analysis, hypergeometric tests were used to score TCR-TCR, TCR-HLA and TCR-CMV co-occurrence, with a repertoire-size bias correction applied to TCR pairs. In a later analysis, false discovery rates were estimated by permuting HLA or CMV assignments 20 times. In a later analysis, co-occurring TCRs were grouped with DBSCAN, and TCRdist sequence similarity was added when clustering was performed within HLA-allele-positive subsets. Repertoires with fewer than 30,000 or more than 120,000 public chains, plus five repertoires with anomalous nucleotide sharing, were excluded from co-occurrence clustering. Sourced from immuneACCESS, this table was stored by TCRdb with only in-frame sequences that have V and J called. A share of the clones is absent; for the studies checked, an unresolved V gene accounts for under half, and the remainder has no known explanation. That table supplies the V and J calls and clone size; D and trimming were determined from the DNA. The sample table holds 150,000 to 200,000 clones, of which over 75% were seen once. About 2.1% of the sample belongs to the ten largest clones.

The cohort consisted of 666 healthy bone marrow donors. At the time of sampling, every cohort member was nominally healthy, though immune exposures that went unrecorded were likely present. The donor was CMV seronegative and belonged to the group of more than 300 seronegative cohort members. Every donor gave a peripheral blood sample, and the peripheral blood mononuclear cells from that sample were used for TCR beta sequencing. The Qiagen DNeasy Blood Extraction Kit was used to extract genomic DNA from the blood cell samples. In the germline V gene, CDR1 corresponds to ENHRY and CDR2 to SYGVKD. The CDR3 holds 13 amino acids from the cysteine to the phenylalanine. Only the CDR3 region is kept as DNA, spanning 39 bases read in frame from base 1. Trimming at the junction amounts to 0 bases on V and 8 bases on J, and the germline ends lie 10 bases apart.

This receptor was identified in a woman in her 30s in good health and CMV-seronegative. Sequencing input: PBMCs. The chain joins TRBV10-3 to TRBJ1-1; no D gene call is confident. The CDR3 reads as follows: CAISESAREEAFF. The sequenced DNA is TGTGCCATCAGTGAGTCTGCGCGGGAGGAAGCTTTCTTT.